Listed here is a single T cell receptor (beta chain). V gave up 3 bases and J gave up 4 bases, with 6 bases separating them. The V gene's germline CDR1 is MNHNS and CDR2 SASEGT. This CDR3 is 12 amino acids long. The entry originates in a study of blood T cell repertoires in COVID-19. Whole-study context: Sites in the United States, Italy and Spain provided acute and convalescent COVID-19 samples. The cDNA or gDNA used as material had been derived from T cells, B-cell-depleted T cells, or PBMCs.

Per the study methods: Estimates of nucleated cell counts were drawn from the amplification of reference gene primers. Produced via immunoSEQ multiplex PCR; TCRdb's table is partial and in-frame only. Clone size and V and J calls were adopted from that table, with D and trimming inferred from the DNA. The sample records roughly 100,000 clones, 85% to 90% being singletons. This chain connects TRBV6-1 to TRBJ2-5; no clear D. Material: peripheral blood. This sequence originates from a human donor in a cohort sampled during active COVID-19. The CDR3, as DNA: TGTGCCAGCAGTGACAGTCGAGAGACCCAGTACTTC. This sequence encodes CASSDSRETQYF.